This entry is about one T cell receptor beta chain. Its antigen remains unknown. The time point denotes: persistent/refractory GD, antithyroid drugs over 5 years with positive TRAb. Isolated PBMC RNA provided the starting material for the TCR library. With iRepertoire HTBI primers and Arm-PCR of CDR3 regions, TCR beta libraries were built. TCRdb analysed the multiplex PCR reads with MiXCR anew, one entry per CDR3 protein. Counted here are about 460,000 distinct CDR3 sequences, about 22% occurring once; the ten biggest clones make up roughly 14%. This record belongs to a study of regulatory T cells in long-lasting Graves disease. Germline CDR1 LGHNA, CDR2 YNFKEQ. The CDR3 spans 15 residues. Trimming took 0 bases from V and 2 from J, leaving 9 bases between them. Study-level findings and limits: Shared public clonotypes totalled 2,741 in persistent patients, compared with about 960 in new patients. Newly diagnosed patients had higher TCR diversity than persistent Graves' patients did. Researchers reported studying only peripheral blood, not thyroid tissue.

This TCR was recovered from a female donor with Graves disease. The sequencing here drew on peripheral blood mononuclear cells (PBMCs), taken when the disease was refractory, from a patient treated with antithyroid drugs. The J gene is TRBJ2-3, the V gene TRBV4-2; D is undetermined. CDR3 loop: CASSQEAGDTDTQYF. The CDR3 DNA is TGTGCCAGCAGCCAAGAGGCTGGGGACACAGATACGCAGTATTTT.